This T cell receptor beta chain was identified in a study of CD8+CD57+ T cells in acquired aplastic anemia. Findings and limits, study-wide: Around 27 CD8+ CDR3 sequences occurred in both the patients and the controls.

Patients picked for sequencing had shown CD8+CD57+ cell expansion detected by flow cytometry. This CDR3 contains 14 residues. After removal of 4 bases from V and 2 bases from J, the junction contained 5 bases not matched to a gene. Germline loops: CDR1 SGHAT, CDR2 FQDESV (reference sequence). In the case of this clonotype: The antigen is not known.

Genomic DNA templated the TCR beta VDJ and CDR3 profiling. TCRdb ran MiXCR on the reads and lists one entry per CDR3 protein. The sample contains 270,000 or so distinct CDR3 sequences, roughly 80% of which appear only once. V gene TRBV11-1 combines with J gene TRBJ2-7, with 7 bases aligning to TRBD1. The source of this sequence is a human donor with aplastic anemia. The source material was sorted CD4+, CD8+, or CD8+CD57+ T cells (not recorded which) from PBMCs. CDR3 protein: CASSCGGTAYEQYF. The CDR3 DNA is TGTGCCAGCAGCTGCGGTGGGACAGCCTACGAGCAGTACTTC. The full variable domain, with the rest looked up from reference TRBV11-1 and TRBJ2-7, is EAEVAQSPRYKITEKSQAVAFWCDPISGHATLYWYRQILGQGPELLVQFQDESVVDDSQLPKDRFSAERLKGVDSTLKIQPAELGDSAMYLCASSCGGTAYEQYFGPGTRLTVT.